These T cell receptor beta chains were read from a single sample in a study of blood T cell repertoires in COVID-19. Profiling relied on immunoSEQ multiplex PCR, and the TCRdb table lists in-frame clones only, not all of them. In the table there are 25,000 to 30,000 clones, around 80% of which are singletons. The source material was peripheral blood. The receptors were gathered from a woman between 70 and 85 years old with acute or convalescent COVID-19. CDR3s include the opening cysteine and the closing phenylalanine or tryptophan. D genes are given only for firm matches. Rows give clone size only sometimes, using once, few, many, or a class for an expanded clone.

>16|NA|TRBV6-4|NA|TRBJ2-7
CASSALTGPRSYEQYF
TGTGCCAGCAGTGCTTTAACAGGTCCTCGCTCCTACGAGCAGTACTTC
>16|NA|TRBV19|TRBD2|TRBJ2-4
CASSIGSGALKNIQYF
TGTGCCAGTAGTATTGGTAGCGGGGCCCTCAAAAACATTCAGTACTTC
>19|NA|TRBV28|TRBD2|TRBJ2-7
CASSAGLGLAGVQTYEQYF
TGTGCCAGCAGCGCCGGACTGGGACTAGCGGGAGTGCAAACCTACGAGCAGTACTTC
>14|NA|TRBV9|NA|TRBJ2-4
CASSPGLAKNIQYF
TGTGCCAGCAGCCCGGGACTAGCCAAAAACATTCAGTACTTC
>18|NA|TRBV9|TRBD2|TRBJ2-3
CASSVGGTSGARTDTQYF
TGTGCCAGCAGCGTGGGGGGGACTAGCGGGGCACGCACAGATACGCAGTATTTT
>16|NA|TRBV28|TRBD1|TRBJ2-3
CASRPPLGTGTDTQYF
TGTGCCAGCAGACCACCGCTGGGGACAGGCACAGATACGCAGTATTTT
>14|NA|TRBV28|NA|TRBJ2-3
CASGWAGDTDTQYF
TGTGCCAGCGGGTGGGCAGGGGATACAGATACGCAGTATTTT
>16|many|TRBV4-3|TRBD2|TRBJ2-5
CASSQGPGGGAETQYF
TGCGCCAGCAGCCAAGGGCCGGGCGGGGGGGCAGAGACCCAGTACTTC
>15|NA|TRBV10-3|NA|TRBJ2-7
CAISESRAPGYEQYF
TGTGCCATCAGTGAGTCGAGGGCGCCTGGGTACGAGCAGTACTTC
>18|few|TRBV28|NA|TRBJ1-2
CASSLSDRRLQRTNGYTF
TGTGCCAGCAGTTTATCAGACAGGCGACTACAACGAACAAATGGCTACACCTTC
>14|NA|TRBV30|TRBD1|TRBJ1-6
CAWSLTGGGSPLHF
TGTGCCTGGAGCCTGACAGGGGGCGGGTCACCCCTCCACTTT
>16|NA|TRBV5-4|TRBD2|TRBJ2-1
CASSLEVGRAPGEQFF
TGTGCCAGCAGCTTGGAGGTCGGGAGGGCCCCGGGGGAGCAGTTCTTC
>13|many|TRBV9|NA|TRBJ2-2
CASSVQDTGELFF
TGTGCCAGCAGCGTTCAGGACACCGGGGAGCTGTTTTTT
>18|NA|TRBV27|TRBD2|TRBJ2-1
CASSYGPGGRNSYNEQFF
TGTGCCAGCAGCTATGGTCCGGGGGGGCGGAATTCCTACAATGAGCAGTTCTTC
>15|NA|TRBV5-1|TRBD2|TRBJ2-1
CASSLAGGTYNEQFF
TGCGCCAGCAGCCTAGCGGGGGGGACGTACAATGAGCAGTTCTTC
>16|NA|TRBV28|NA|TRBJ1-6
CASTQARQGLYSPLHF
TGTGCCAGCACCCAAGCCCGGCAGGGCCTGTATTCACCCCTCCACTTT
>14|NA|TRBV2|NA|TRBJ2-2
CASIGGQATGELFF
TGTGCCAGCATCGGAGGGCAGGCCACCGGGGAGCTGTTTTTT
>16|NA|TRBV9|TRBD1|TRBJ1-4
CASSVVRTGGDEKLFF
TGTGCCAGCAGCGTAGTTAGGACAGGGGGTGATGAAAAACTGTTTTTT
>17|NA|TRBV4-2|TRBD1|TRBJ1-4
CASSQGGRTGNNEKLFF
TGTGCCAGCAGCCAAGGGGGGAGGACAGGGAATAATGAAAAACTGTTTTTT
>14|NA|TRBV18|TRBD1|TRBJ2-3
CASSPTGATDTQYF
TGTGCCAGCTCACCAACAGGGGCCACAGATACGCAGTATTTT